One and the same sample provided the 26 T cell receptor beta chains below, sequenced in a study of cytomegalovirus exposure and HLA in healthy donors. The PCR had 60 Vbeta and 13 Jbeta primers. Only in-frame clones appear in the TCRdb table, and some are missing; sequencing was by immunoSEQ multiplex PCR. The sample includes about 140,000 clones, around 82% of them seen just once. The source material was PBMCs. Receptors originate from a female donor in good health and CMV-seronegative.

V gene TRBV30 combines with J gene TRBJ1-6, with a tentative D call TRBD1 (6 bases). The CDR3 runs to 15 residues. V shed 7 bases and J shed 4 bases, with 17 bases lying between them. Germline V gene sequence: CDR1 GTSNPN, CDR2 SVGIG (reference sequence). CDR3 residues: CAYHPDSRYNSPLHF. CDR3 nucleotide sequence: TGTGCCTACCATCCGGACAGTCGATATAATTCACCCCTCCACTTT.

This clone was counted once. A read error may account for a junction end that differs from germline. The chain employs TRBV5-4 and TRBJ1-2; D unclear. Germline V gene lookup returns CDR1 SGHNT and CDR2 YYREEE (reference sequence). The CDR3 length is 16 residues. The CDR3 DNA is TGTGCCAGCAGCTTGGCCGACCGCTTACCTAACTATGGCTACCCCTTC. It yields the protein CASSLADRLPNYGYPF.

The CDR3 region is CASSPGGSASYEQYF. The CDR3 DNA reads TGTGCCAGCAGTCCCGGTGGCAGCGCCTCCTACGAGCAGTACTTC. The chain recombines TRBV28 with TRBJ2-7; D gene unclear. Germline CDR1 reads MDHEN; CDR2 reads SYDVKM. Trimming removed 5 bases at V and 0 bases at J, with 14 bases between. CDR3 length: 15 amino acids.

The chain is built from TRBV5-1 and TRBJ2-1; 8 bases fit TRBD1. The V gene end was trimmed by 5 bases and the J gene end by 4 bases; junction bases not matched to a gene: 5. The CDR3 is 14 residues long. Germline values: CDR1 SGHRS, CDR2 YFSETQ. Here the CDR3 reads CASRGTGAYNEQFF. CDR3 DNA: TGCGCCAGCAGAGGGACAGGAGCATACAATGAGCAGTTCTTC.

With respect to this clone: At one boundary the junction diverges from the germline segment, which might be a read error. V is TRBV14 and J is TRBJ1-1; D gene uncertain. The CDR3 consists of 14 residues. Looked up from germline, CDR1 is SGHDN and CDR2 is FVKESK. CDR3: CAGSQDRVNTEAFF. The CDR3 DNA follows: TGTGCCGGCAGCCAAGATAGAGTGAACACTGAAGCTTTCTTT. The full variable domain, with the rest looked up from reference TRBV14 and TRBJ1-1, is EAGVTQFPSHSVIEKGQTVTLRCDPISGHDNLYWYRRVMGKEIKFLLHFVKESKQDESGMPNNRFLAERTGGTYSTLKVQPAELEDSGVYFCAGSQDRVNTEAFFGQGTRLTVV.

There are a few counts of this clone. The chain carries TRBV10-3 and TRBJ1-1, with TRBD1 identical over 10 bases. CDR1 ENHRY and CDR2 SYGVKD come from the germline V gene. The CDR3 spans 15 residues. The junction had 8 bases not matched to a gene; V was cut back by 7 bases and J by 3 bases. The CDR3 sequence: CAIMRGQGKDTEAFF. Here the CDR3 DNA reads TGTGCCATCATGAGGGGACAGGGGAAGGACACTGAAGCTTTCTTT.

The rearrangement uses TRBV7-2 and TRBJ2-1, with TRBD1 matching 10 bases. CDR3 size: 18 residues. Germline CDR1 and CDR2: SGHTA and FQGNSA. The trim removed 4 bases at V and 9 bases at J, leaving 18 bases unmatched. CDR3 bases: TGTGCCAGCAGCTCGTCGAACCTGCCGGGGACAGGGGAGGGTGAGCAGTTCTTC. Translated, it gives CASSSSNLPGTGEGEQFF.

This rearrangement joins TRBV6-1 to TRBJ1-1; D unclear. V lost 4 bases and J 0 bases, leaving 9 bases between the germline ends. The CDR3 runs to 14 residues. Looked up from germline, CDR1 is MNHNS and CDR2 is SASEGT. The chain's CDR3 is CASSVPRVNTEAFF. In DNA, the CDR3 is TGTGCCAGCAGTGTACCACGGGTGAACACTGAAGCTTTCTTT.

The rearrangement joins TRBV5-1 to TRBJ1-2, with D possibly matching TRBD1 (5 bases). Between the trimmed V and J ends, which lost 2 bases and 2 bases, there was a span of 7 bases. CDR1 is SGHRS and CDR2 is YFSETQ in the germline V gene. This CDR3 spans 13 amino acids. The CDR3 coding sequence is TGCGCCAGCAGCTTCGGGGGAAACTATGGCTACACCTTC. Protein product: CASSFGGNYGYTF.

This chain uses TRBV15 with TRBJ2-5; TRBD2 matches 9 bases. Germline values: CDR1 LNHNV, CDR2 YYDKDF (reference sequence). V shed 5 bases and J 2 bases; nucleotides not matched to a gene: 3. CDR3 length equals 14 residues. The CDR3 is CATSWRGGQETQYF. DNA of the CDR3: TGTGCCACCAGCTGGCGGGGGGGTCAAGAGACCCAGTACTTC.

This rearrangement joins TRBV5-1 to TRBJ2-1, with 12 bases that match TRBD2. The V and J ends lost 1 base and 4 bases, in that order; junction bases with no gene match: 9. This CDR3 is built from 18 residues. Germline assignment: CDR1 SGHRS and CDR2 YFSETQ. CDR3 residues: CASSLLGPGLAGYNEQFF. CDR3 nucleotide sequence: TGCGCCAGCAGCTTGCTAGGGCCGGGACTAGCGGGTTACAATGAGCAGTTCTTC.

CDR3 amino acids: CASSPLGGAGGNTIYF. CDR3 sequence (DNA): TGTGCCAGCAGTCCCTTGGGAGGGGCAGGAGGAAACACCATATATTTT. The J gene is TRBJ1-3, the V gene TRBV25-1, with a weak D call TRBD1 (5 bases). The CDR3 extends over 16 amino acids. V lost 5 bases, J lost 4 bases, and 18 bases lay in between. Germline V gives CDR1 MGHDK, CDR2 SYGVNS.

The V and J genes are TRBV2 and TRBJ1-2; no clear D. Germline V gene data show CDR1 as SNHLY and CDR2 as FYNNEI. The CDR3 spans 12 residues. With 5 bases removed from V and 3 bases from J, the gap between germline ends came to 7 bases. CDR3 in amino acids: CASSLADYGYTF. CDR3 bases: TGTGCCAGCAGTTTGGCGGACTATGGCTACACCTTC. Drawing the rest from reference TRBV2 and TRBJ1-2, the complete variable domain is EPEVTQTPSHQVTQMGQEVILRCVPISNHLYFYWYRQILGQKVEFLVSFYNNEISEKSEIFDDQFSVERPDGSNFTLKIRSTKLEDSAMYFCASSLADYGYTFGSGTRLTVV.

The chain has TRBV7-3 and TRBJ2-2, with D perhaps TRBD1 (6 bases). Germline V CDR1 and CDR2: SGHTA, FQGTGA. Between the trimmed V and J ends, which lost 8 bases and 0 bases, there was a span of 16 bases. The CDR3 length is 16 residues. For the CDR3, the DNA is TGTGCCAGCTCGAACAGGGTGCCCACGAACACCGGGGAGCTGTTTTTT. It encodes CASSNRVPTNTGELFF.

The chain links TRBV5-1 to TRBJ2-2; D not certain. Looked up from germline, CDR1 is SGHRS and CDR2 is YFSETQ. The CDR3 totals 12 residues. Trimming shortened V by 2 bases and J by 8 bases, and 7 bases separated the two germline ends. The CDR3 loop reads CASSLSSGELFF. The CDR3 DNA reads as TGCGCCAGCAGCTTATCTAGTGGGGAGCTGTTTTTT.

V and J are TRBV28 and TRBJ1-1; TRBD1 aligns across 12 bases. CDR3 length: 13 amino acids. V was clipped by 9 bases and J by 6 bases; unmatched bases: 5. Per germline, CDR1 MDHEN and CDR2 SYDVKM. CDR3 sequence: CASTGTGGPEAFF. CDR3 DNA sequence: TGTGCCAGTACCGGGACAGGGGGCCCTGAAGCTTTCTTT.

The V and J genes are TRBV10-3 and TRBJ1-2, with a possible D match to TRBD1 (5 bases). Germline-derived CDR1 and CDR2 are ENHRY and SYGVKD. V lost 5 bases, J lost 3 bases, and 13 bases lay in between. The CDR3 sequence is 14 residues long. DNA for the CDR3: TGTGCCATCAGTCCCCAGGGCAGGGACTATGGCTACACCTTC. Amino acid sequence: CAISPQGRDYGYTF.

This chain joins TRBV30 and TRBJ2-7, with D possibly being TRBD2 (6 bases). The length of the CDR3 is 13 residues. V lost 2 bases, J lost 3 bases, and 11 bases lay in between. Germline lookup yields CDR1 GTSNPN and CDR2 SVGIG (reference sequence). CDR3 sequence reads: CAWSIGGIYEQYF. The DNA for the CDR3 is TGTGCCTGGAGTATTGGGGGGATCTACGAGCAGTACTTC.

A few counts support this clone. V gene TRBV14 combines with J gene TRBJ1-1, with D possibly being TRBD1 (5 bases). Germline lookup yields CDR1 SGHDN and CDR2 FVKESK. The CDR3 spans 16 residues. V lost 0 bases and J 2 bases, leaving 13 bases between the germline ends. DNA for the CDR3: TGTGCCAGCAGCCAAGATACAGGCTTAGAAAACACTGAAGCTTTCTTT. It translates to CASSQDTGLENTEAFF.

Comment on this clone: One end of the junction is discordant with germline, which a read error may explain. The genes are TRBV28 and TRBJ1-2; the match to TRBD1 covers 7 bases. This CDR3 is built from 11 residues. The germline V gene has CDR1 MDHEN and CDR2 SYDVKM. For the CDR3, the DNA is TGTGCCAGCAGTCACCAGGGGGGCTACCCCTTC. This encodes CASSHQGGYPF.

The chain is built from TRBV19 and TRBJ2-5, with TRBD1 matching 8 bases. The CDR3 runs 15 residues. V lost 6 bases, J lost 1 base, and 7 bases stayed unmatched. Germline loops: CDR1 LNHDA, CDR2 SQIVND (reference sequence). The CDR3 protein is CASSQGQARQETQYF. In nucleotides, the CDR3 is TGTGCCAGTAGCCAGGGACAGGCACGCCAAGAGACCCAGTACTTC.

The chain has TRBV5-1 and TRBJ2-7; D is ambiguous. The V end lost 0 bases, the J end lost 4 bases, and 5 bases lay between the germline ends. The V gene's germline CDR1 is SGHRS and CDR2 YFSETQ. CDR3 length: 12 amino acids. CDR3 protein: CASSLGRYEQYF. For the CDR3, the DNA is TGCGCCAGCAGCTTGGGCAGATACGAGCAGTACTTC.

This clone came up once. The V gene is TRBV19, the J gene TRBJ2-7; 9 bases agree with TRBD2. CDR3 size: 14 residues. Germline V CDR1 and CDR2: LNHDA, SQIVND (reference sequence). J was trimmed by 2 bases and V by 2 bases; bases with no gene match: 1. The CDR3 bases are TGTGCCAGTAGTATATCTAGCGGGGCCTACGAGCAGTACTTC. Amino acids: CASSISSGAYEQYF.

The gene calls are TRBV7-9 and TRBJ1-4; perhaps TRBD1 as D (5 bases). The ends were cut back, 3 bases at V and 11 bases at J, with 13 bases in the middle. CDR3 length equals 13 residues. Germline assignment: CDR1 SEHNR and CDR2 FQNEAQ (reference sequence). In DNA form, the CDR3 reads TGTGCCAGCAGCTTTGCCGCAGGGTTCAAACTGTTTTTT. Protein product: CASSFAAGFKLFF.

The chain combines TRBV10-3 with TRBJ1-1; D call uncertain. The CDR3 loop spans 11 amino acids. Germline-derived CDR1 and CDR2 are ENHRY and SYGVKD. The ends were cut back, 1 base at V and 7 bases at J, with 4 bases in the middle. The CDR3 region has the DNA TGTGCCATCAGTGAGTACGGTGAAGCTTTCTTT. It codes for CAISEYGEAFF.

This clone came up once. The gene calls are TRBV19 and TRBJ1-5, with D maybe TRBD1 (6 bases). The V end lost 1 base, the J end lost 4 bases, and 14 bases lay between the germline ends. CDR1 and CDR2 from the germline V gene are LNHDA and SQIVND (reference sequence). This CDR3 contains 16 residues. The CDR3 nucleotides read TGTGCCAGTAGTATAGTTAGTGGACAGCCAAATCAGCCCCAGCATTTT. Amino acids: CASSIVSGQPNQPQHF. Full variable domain (remainder filled in from reference TRBV19 and TRBJ1-5): DGGITQSPKYLFRKEGQNVTLSCEQNLNHDAMYWYRQDPGQGLRLIYYSQIVNDFQKGDIAEGYSVSREKKESFPLTVTSAQKNPTAFYLCASSIVSGQPNQPQHFGDGTRLSIL.